This TCR beta chain appears in the sequencing data of a study of CXCR3-negative and CXCR3-positive naive CD8 T cells. The CDR3 spans 14 residues. Note on this clonotype: As yet, its antigen is unknown.

TRB cDNA libraries were made by UMI-labeled 5' RACE. No DNA is given; TCRdb re-called the 5' RACE reads and lists each CDR3 protein once. The sample has fewer than 90,000 distinct CDR3 sequences, and its top ten clones hold 0.6% to 0.7%. Whole-study findings and limits: CXCR3-positive naive cells had more hydrophobic TRB CDR3s than CXCR3-negative naive cells. Comparably high diversity was seen in both naive subsets, and much lower diversity in memory CD8+ cells. Partially decreased CXCR3 expression was recorded after cryopreservation, and fresh PBMCs were used in most assays.

Sequencing was done on a sample of naive CXCR3+ CD8+ T cells from blood. Subset denoted: CD45RO-CCR7+CD27+CD95- naive CD8+ T cells expressing CXCR3 (TNR3+). The sequence was obtained from a human donor in good health. Some clones in this sample may be carry-over from other donors' samples. This chain uses TRBV12-3 or TRBV12-4 with TRBJ2-2; with no DNA, the TCRdb D assignment of TRBD1 cannot be verified. The CDR3 sequence is CASRQDRVFGELFF.